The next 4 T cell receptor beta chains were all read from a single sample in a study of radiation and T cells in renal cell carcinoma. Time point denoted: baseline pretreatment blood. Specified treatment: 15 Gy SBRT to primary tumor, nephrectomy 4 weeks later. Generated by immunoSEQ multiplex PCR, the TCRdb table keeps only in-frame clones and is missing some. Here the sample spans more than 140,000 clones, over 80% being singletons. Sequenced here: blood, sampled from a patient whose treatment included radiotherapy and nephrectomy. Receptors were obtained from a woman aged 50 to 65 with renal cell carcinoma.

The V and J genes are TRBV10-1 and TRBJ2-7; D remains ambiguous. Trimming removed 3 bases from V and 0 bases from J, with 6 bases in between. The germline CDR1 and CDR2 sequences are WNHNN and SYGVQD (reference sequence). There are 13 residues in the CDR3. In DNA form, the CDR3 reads TGCGCCAGCAGTGATGGGGACTCCTACGAGCAGTACTTC. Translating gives CASSDGDSYEQYF.

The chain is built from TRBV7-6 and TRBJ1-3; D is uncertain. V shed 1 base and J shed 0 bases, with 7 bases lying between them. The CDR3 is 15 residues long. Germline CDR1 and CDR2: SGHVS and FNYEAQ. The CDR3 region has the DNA TGTGCCAGCAGCTTAGGAAGCAACTCTGGAAACACCATATATTTT. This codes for CASSLGSNSGNTIYF.

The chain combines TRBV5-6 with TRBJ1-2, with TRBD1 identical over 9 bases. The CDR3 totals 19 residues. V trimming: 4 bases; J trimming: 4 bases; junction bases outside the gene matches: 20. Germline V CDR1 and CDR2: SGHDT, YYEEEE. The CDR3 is CASSGTGTGIWSSSYGYTF. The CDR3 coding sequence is TGTGCCAGCAGCGGAACCGGGACAGGGATCTGGTCGTCGAGCTATGGCTACACCTTC.

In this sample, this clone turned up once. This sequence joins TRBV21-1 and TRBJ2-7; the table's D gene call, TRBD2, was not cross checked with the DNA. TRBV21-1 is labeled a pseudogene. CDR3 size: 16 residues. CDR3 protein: CASSKCMERFSYEQYF. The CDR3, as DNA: TGTGCCAGCAGCAAATGCATGGAGCGGTTCTCCTACGAGCAGTACTTC.